These 25 T cell receptor beta chains were all obtained from the same sample, sequenced in a study of neoadjuvant anti-PD-1 for oral cavity cancer. Time point reported: after neoadjuvant nivolumab, at surgical resection. Clones were sequenced by immunoSEQ multiplex PCR, and TCRdb holds only the in-frame ones, with some missing. Here the sample spans 72,000 or so clones, roughly 90% being singletons. Sample: PBMCs, taken after nivolumab (anti-PD-1) treatment. The receptors originated from a person aged 35-79 years with oral cavity squamous cell carcinoma.

This clone was picked up many times. The CDR3 coding sequence is TGTGCCAGCAGCTTAGGTCAGGGCTATGGCTACACCTTC. Its protein is CASSLGQGYGYTF. The J gene is TRBJ1-2, the V gene TRBV7-8, with a weak D call TRBD1 (5 bases). The CDR3 is 13 residues long. With 1 base removed from V and 4 bases from J, the gap between germline ends came to 7 bases. Per germline, CDR1 SGHVS and CDR2 FQNEAQ.

DNA for the CDR3: TGTGCCATCAGTGAGACAGGGCAGAATCAGCCCCAGCATTTT. It translates to CAISETGQNQPQHF. V usage is TRBV10-3 and J usage is TRBJ1-5, with D perhaps TRBD1 (6 bases). This CDR3 is built from 14 residues. V was clipped by 2 bases and J by 4 bases, with 9 bases between them. The germline V gene encodes CDR1 ENHRY and CDR2 SYGVKD.

V is TRBV5-1 and J is TRBJ2-7, with D uncertain. The CDR3 runs 14 residues. V was shortened by 0 bases and J by 2 bases, with 9 bases between the two germline ends. The germline V gene has CDR1 SGHRS and CDR2 YFSETQ. The CDR3 nucleotides read TGCGCCAGCAGCTTGGCCCCGGGCCCCTACGAGCAGTACTTC. It specifies CASSLAPGPYEQYF.

The V gene is TRBV5-4, the J gene TRBJ1-3; D possibly corresponds to TRBD1 (6 bases). The ends were cut back, 2 bases at V and 0 bases at J, with 9 bases in the middle. Germline CDR1 is SGHNT and CDR2 is YYREEE (reference sequence). The CDR3 runs 15 residues. The CDR3 spells CASSLPGASGNTIYF. CDR3 DNA sequence: TGTGCCAGCAGCTTACCAGGGGCCTCTGGAAACACCATATATTTT.

The rearrangement joins TRBV5-4 to TRBJ2-7; D might be TRBD2 (7 bases). Germline CDR1 SGHNT, CDR2 YYREEE (reference sequence). V was cut by 2 bases and J by 7 bases, with 16 bases left in between. This CDR3 comprises 14 residues. CDR3 sequence reads: CASSLQGGGREQYF. DNA for the CDR3: TGTGCCAGCAGCTTACAGGGAGGGGGACGGGAGCAGTACTTC. Drawing the rest from reference TRBV5-4 and TRBJ2-7, the complete variable domain is ETGVTQSPTHLIKTRGQQVTLRCSSQSGHNTVSWYQQALGQGPQFIFQYYREEENGRGNFPPRFSGLQFPNYSSELNVNALELDDSALYLCASSLQGGGREQYFGPGTRLTVT.

The chain carries TRBV7-9 and TRBJ2-7; no clear D. Germline V gene data show CDR1 as SEHNR and CDR2 as FQNEAQ (reference sequence). Trimming removed 5 bases from V and 0 bases from J, with 8 bases in between. The CDR3 contains 13 residues. CDR3 residues: CASSDLSSYEQYF. The CDR3 nucleotides are TGTGCCAGCAGCGATCTAAGCTCCTACGAGCAGTACTTC.

This clone turned up a few times. The chain has TRBV13 and TRBJ2-2, with TRBD2 identical over 10 bases. The V segment lost 1 base and the J segment 4 bases; nucleotides outside the gene matches: 9. The CDR3 totals 18 residues. In germline, CDR1 is PRHDT, CDR2 FYEKMQ (reference sequence). The CDR3, as DNA: TGTGCCAGCAGCTTAGAAGGTCTAGCGGGGGCCGCCACCGGGGAGCTGTTTTTT. Translated, it gives CASSLEGLAGAATGELFF.

V gene TRBV7-7 combines with J gene TRBJ2-2, with TRBD1 matching 7 bases. Germline CDR1 and CDR2: SSHAT and FNYEAQ (reference sequence). V trimming: 1 base; J trimming: 6 bases; junction bases outside the gene matches: 11. The CDR3 covers 17 residues. In DNA, the CDR3 is TGTGCCAGCAGCTTAGGCGGCGTAGGGGGCGCCGCCGGGGAGCTGTTTTTT. It yields the protein CASSLGGVGGAAGELFF.

The chain employs TRBV18 and TRBJ1-1; tentatively, D is TRBD1 (6 bases). The V gene's germline CDR1 is KGHSH and CDR2 LQKENI. V lost 2 bases to trimming and J lost 5 bases, with 12 bases between them. CDR3 length equals 14 residues. The CDR3 sequence: CASSPSGGRTEAFF. CDR3 in DNA: TGTGCCAGCTCACCATCCGGGGGGCGAACTGAAGCTTTCTTT.

This clone was seen a few times. The chain carries TRBV12-5 and TRBJ2-3; tentatively, D is TRBD1 (6 bases). CDR1 and CDR2 (germline): LGHNT, FRNRAP. The germline V and J ends were trimmed by 0 bases and 0 bases, with 7 bases remaining between them. The CDR3 covers 15 residues. The CDR3: CASGLVTGSTDTQYF. The CDR3 coding sequence is TGTGCTAGTGGTTTGGTTACAGGGAGCACAGATACGCAGTATTTT.

This sequence joins TRBV1 and TRBJ2-5; no DNA check was done on the table's D call, TRBD2. TRBV1 has pseudogene status. The CDR3 is made up of 16 amino acids. CDR3 region: CTSSRGQCGGLETQYF. As DNA, the CDR3 is TGCACCAGCAGCCGAGGCCAGTGCGGGGGGCTGGAGACCCAGTACTTC.

The CDR3 spells CSALAGEGFNEQFF. The CDR3 DNA is TGCAGCGCTCTAGCGGGAGAAGGGTTCAATGAGCAGTTCTTC. The chain recombines TRBV29-1 with TRBJ2-1, with 10 bases identical to TRBD2. CDR1 and CDR2 (germline): SQVTM, ANQGSEA. V dropped 7 bases and J dropped 6; count of bases not matched to a gene: 9. The CDR3 has 14 amino acids.

The V and J genes are TRBV2 and TRBJ1-1; no reliable D call. V dropped 8 bases and J dropped 3 bases, with 7 bases sitting between them. Germline V gene lookup returns CDR1 SNHLY and CDR2 FYNNEI. The CDR3 runs to 11 residues. The CDR3 is CASERDTEAFF. CDR3 nucleotides: TGTGCCAGCGAGCGAGACACTGAAGCTTTCTTT.

This sequence joins TRBV7-9 and TRBJ2-5; the D is unclear. CDR3 size: 13 residues. Trimming shortened V by 2 bases and J by 5 bases, and 9 bases separated the two germline ends. Germline lookup yields CDR1 SEHNR and CDR2 FQNEAQ (reference sequence). The CDR3 protein is CASSLWVGETQYF. The CDR3 coding sequence is TGTGCCAGCAGCTTATGGGTTGGGGAGACCCAGTACTTC.

This chain uses TRBV5-1 with TRBJ2-1, with a tentative D call TRBD2 (5 bases). This CDR3 contains 15 residues. Germline V lookup: CDR1 SGHRS, CDR2 YFSETQ. Deletions cut 4 bases from V and 4 bases from J, with 15 bases between. CDR3 sequence (DNA): TGCGCCAGCAGCGAGCTGGACTCAAATTACAATGAGCAGTTCTTC. The encoded protein is CASSELDSNYNEQFF.

The chain links TRBV15 to TRBJ2-5; D unresolved. The CDR3 is 15 residues long. V lost 5 bases to trimming and J lost 5 bases, with 18 bases between them. Germline values: CDR1 LNHNV, CDR2 YYDKDF (reference sequence). CDR3 amino acids: CATSRTLGLGETQYF. CDR3 DNA sequence: TGTGCCACCAGCCGAACTTTAGGCTTAGGGGAGACCCAGTACTTC.

Regarding this clone: This sample also contains other DNA sequences that code for the same CDR3. The V and J genes are TRBV30 and TRBJ1-5; D remains unclear. Germline loops: CDR1 GTSNPN, CDR2 SVGIG (reference sequence). This CDR3 comprises 14 residues. Trimming took off 2 bases at V and 1 base at J, with 9 bases between the two ends. The CDR3 sequence: CAWSIGESNQPQHF. The CDR3 DNA is TGTGCCTGGAGTATTGGGGAAAGCAATCAGCCCCAGCATTTT.

V is TRBV6-1 and J is TRBJ2-7, with 11 bases matching TRBD2. Germline CDR1 MNHNS, CDR2 SASEGT. CDR3 length equals 16 residues. V was pared by 4 bases and J by 2 bases, with 7 bases of the junction left unmatched. The CDR3 protein is CASSGGTSGTTYEQYF. CDR3 coding DNA: TGTGCCAGCAGTGGAGGGACTAGCGGCACCACCTACGAGCAGTACTTC.

This sequence joins TRBV19 and TRBJ2-1, with D possibly matching TRBD1 (6 bases). Germline assignment: CDR1 LNHDA and CDR2 SQIVND (reference sequence). V was trimmed by 3 bases and J by 3 bases, leaving 15 bases between them. The CDR3 has 16 residues. The CDR3 DNA reads as TGTGCCAGTAGTATGAGGGGGAAGGGGTTCTACAATGAGCAGTTCTTC. This encodes CASSMRGKGFYNEQFF. The full variable domain, rest sourced from reference TRBV19 and TRBJ2-1, is DGGITQSPKYLFRKEGQNVTLSCEQNLNHDAMYWYRQDPGQGLRLIYYSQIVNDFQKGDIAEGYSVSREKKESFPLTVTSAQKNPTAFYLCASSMRGKGFYNEQFFGPGTRLTVL.

This chain links TRBV6-5 with TRBJ1-2; a weak D match, TRBD1 (6 bases). V dropped 4 bases and J dropped 4 bases, with 16 bases sitting between them. The CDR3 is 15 amino acids. CDR1 is MNHEY, CDR2 SVGAGI, per germline. DNA for the CDR3: TGTGCCAGCAGTTCTTACAGGGTCGGGAGCTATGGCTACACCTTC. This gives the protein CASSSYRVGSYGYTF.

The chain has TRBV19 and TRBJ2-1; D is unresolved. The CDR3 is 14 amino acids. The germline V gene encodes CDR1 LNHDA and CDR2 SQIVND (reference sequence). Trimming took off 8 bases at V and 2 bases at J, with 13 bases between the two ends. In DNA form, the CDR3 reads TGTGCCAGTTCACCAGGAGCCACCTACAATGAGCAGTTCTTC. Translated, it gives CASSPGATYNEQFF.

Details on this clone: Because the CDR3's place on the DNA is in doubt, the DNA is left out and the CDR3 is given as listed by TCRdb. This sequence joins TRBV6-5 and TRBJ2-5; the table's D call TRBD2 went unverified against the DNA. The germline V gene has CDR1 MNHEY and CDR2 SVGAGI. The CDR3 is made up of 14 amino acids, end residues included. CDR3 sequence reads: CASSFLAGGETQYF.

This clone was seen just once. The chain has TRBV6-6 and TRBJ2-1; 15 bases are a match to TRBD2. The CDR3 has 15 residues. The V segment lost 0 bases and the J segment 10 bases; nucleotides outside the gene matches: 1. The V gene's germline CDR1 is MNHNY and CDR2 SVGAGI (reference sequence). The CDR3 DNA follows: TGTGCCAGCAGTTACTCTGGGACTAGCGGGAGGGAGCAGTTCTTC. Its protein product is CASSYSGTSGREQFF.

The chain recombines TRBV18 with TRBJ2-2; D uncertain. V was clipped by 3 bases and J by 1 base, with 9 bases between them. The CDR3 loop spans 15 amino acids. CDR1 is KGHSH, CDR2 LQKENI, per germline. The DNA for the CDR3 is TGTGCCAGCTCACCTTTAAGCGAGAACACCGGGGAGCTGTTTTTT. It yields the protein CASSPLSENTGELFF.

The gene calls are TRBV28 and TRBJ2-7, with D perhaps given as TRBD1 or TRBD2 (5 bases each). Trimming left V 3 bases short and J 3 bases short, with 18 bases between. This CDR3 region has 16 residues. The germline CDR1 and CDR2 sequences are MDHEN and SYDVKM. CDR3 DNA: TGTGCCAGCAGTTTTAATCGATGGGGGAACGACTACGAGCAGTACTTC. It encodes CASSFNRWGNDYEQYF.